This record looks at one TCR beta chain sequence and its context. This sample is part of a study of blood T cell repertoires in COVID-19. TCRdb keeps only in-frame clones here, not all; method: immunoSEQ multiplex PCR. The repertoire holds roughly 150,000 clones, with roughly 80% as singletons. Enrolled during active infection, Seattle patients were then followed longitudinally. CDR3 length: 15 amino acids. Germline V gene lookup returns CDR1 SGHTA and CDR2 FQGTGA. Unmatched junction bases numbered 9, after V lost 9 bases and J lost 2 bases. The gene calls are TRBV7-3 and TRBJ2-2; 7 nucleotides agree with TRBD1. Source material: peripheral blood. The source of this sequence is a woman aged 80 or over with COVID-19, enrolled during active disease. The CDR3 nucleotides read TGTGCCAGAACTAAGACAGGGACAAACACCGGGGAGCTGTTTTTT. Protein product: CARTKTGTNTGELFF.